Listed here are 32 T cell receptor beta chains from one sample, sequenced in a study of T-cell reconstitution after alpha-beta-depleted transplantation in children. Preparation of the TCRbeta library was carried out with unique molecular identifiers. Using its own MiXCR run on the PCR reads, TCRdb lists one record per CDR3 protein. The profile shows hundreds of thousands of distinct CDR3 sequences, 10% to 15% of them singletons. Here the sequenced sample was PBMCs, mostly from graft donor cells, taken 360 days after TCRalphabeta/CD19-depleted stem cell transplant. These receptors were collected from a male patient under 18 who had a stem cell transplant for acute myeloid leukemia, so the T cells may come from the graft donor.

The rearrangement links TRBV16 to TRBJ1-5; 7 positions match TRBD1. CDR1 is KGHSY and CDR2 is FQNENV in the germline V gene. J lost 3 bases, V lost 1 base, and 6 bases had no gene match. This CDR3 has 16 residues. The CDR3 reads CASSQFTQGDNQPQHF. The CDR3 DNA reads TGTGCCAGCAGCCAATTTACCCAGGGGGACAATCAGCCCCAGCATTTT.

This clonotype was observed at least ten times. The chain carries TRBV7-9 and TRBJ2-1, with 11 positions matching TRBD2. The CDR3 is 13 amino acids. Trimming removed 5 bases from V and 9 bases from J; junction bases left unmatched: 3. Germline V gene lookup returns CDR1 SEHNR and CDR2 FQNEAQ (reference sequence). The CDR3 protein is CASSPTSGTEQFF. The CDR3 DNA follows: TGTGCCAGCAGCCCGACTAGCGGGACTGAGCAGTTCTTC.

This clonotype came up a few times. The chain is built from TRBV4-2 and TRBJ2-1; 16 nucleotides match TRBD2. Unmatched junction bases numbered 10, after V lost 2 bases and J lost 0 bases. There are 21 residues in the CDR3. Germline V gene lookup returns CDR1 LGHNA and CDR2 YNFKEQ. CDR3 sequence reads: CASSQNPGLAGGPNSYNEQFF. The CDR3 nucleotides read TGTGCCAGCAGCCAAAATCCGGGACTAGCGGGAGGGCCCAACTCCTACAATGAGCAGTTCTTC.

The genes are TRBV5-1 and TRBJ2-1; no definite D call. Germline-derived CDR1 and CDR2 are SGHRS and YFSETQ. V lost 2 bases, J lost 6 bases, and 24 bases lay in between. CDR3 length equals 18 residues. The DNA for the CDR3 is TGCGCCAGCAGCTTAGAGACCCGCTACCGGAGATACAGCAATGAGCAGTTCTTC. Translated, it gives CASSLETRYRRYSNEQFF.

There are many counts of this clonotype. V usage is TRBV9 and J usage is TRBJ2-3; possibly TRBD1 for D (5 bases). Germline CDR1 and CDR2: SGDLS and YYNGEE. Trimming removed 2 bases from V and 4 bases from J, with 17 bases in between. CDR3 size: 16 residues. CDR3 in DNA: TGTGCCAGCAGCGTGAGTGGGGCTAGGTTGTCAGATACGCAGTATTTT. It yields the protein CASSVSGARLSDTQYF.

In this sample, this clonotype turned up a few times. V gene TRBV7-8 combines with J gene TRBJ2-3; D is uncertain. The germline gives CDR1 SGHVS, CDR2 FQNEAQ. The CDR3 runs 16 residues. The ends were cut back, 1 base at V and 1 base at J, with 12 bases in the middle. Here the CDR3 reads CASSLGSVSRTDTQYF. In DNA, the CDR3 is TGTGCCAGCAGCTTAGGTTCGGTCTCTCGCACAGATACGCAGTATTTT.

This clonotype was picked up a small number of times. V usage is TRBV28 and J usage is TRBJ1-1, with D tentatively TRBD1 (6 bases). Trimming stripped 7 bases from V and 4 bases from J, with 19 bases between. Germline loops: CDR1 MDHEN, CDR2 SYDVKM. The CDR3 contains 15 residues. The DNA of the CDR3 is TGTGCCAGCAATCTTGTGGGGGGCACGGGCACTGAAGCTTTCTTT. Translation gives CASNLVGGTGTEAFF.

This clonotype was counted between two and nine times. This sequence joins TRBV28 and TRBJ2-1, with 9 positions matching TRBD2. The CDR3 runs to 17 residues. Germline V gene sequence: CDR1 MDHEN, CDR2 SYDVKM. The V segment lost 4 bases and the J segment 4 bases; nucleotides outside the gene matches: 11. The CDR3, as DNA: TGTGCCAGCAGTTCGCCCCAAGCTAGCGGGAAATACAATGAGCAGTTCTTC. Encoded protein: CASSSPQASGKYNEQFF.

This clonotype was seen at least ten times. The CDR3 coding sequence is TGTGCCATCAGTGAATCCCCGACTAGCGGGAGTGAGGAGACCCAGTACTTC. This encodes CAISESPTSGSEETQYF. This rearrangement joins TRBV10-3 to TRBJ2-5, with 12 positions matching TRBD2. V was clipped by 3 bases and J by 5 bases; unmatched bases: 10. CDR3 length: 17 amino acids. Germline assignment: CDR1 ENHRY and CDR2 SYGVKD.

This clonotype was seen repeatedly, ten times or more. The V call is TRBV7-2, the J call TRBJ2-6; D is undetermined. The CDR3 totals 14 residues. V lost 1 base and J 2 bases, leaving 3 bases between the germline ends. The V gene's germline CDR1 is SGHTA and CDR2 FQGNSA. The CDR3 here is CASSLGPGANVLTF. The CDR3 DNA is TGTGCCAGCAGCTTAGGGCCTGGGGCCAACGTCCTGACTTTC.

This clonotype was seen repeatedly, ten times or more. This chain's CDR3 is CASIVTGTRDSYEQYF. CDR3 in DNA: TGTGCCAGCATCGTCACCGGGACACGAGACTCCTACGAGCAGTACTTC. V is TRBV25-1 and J is TRBJ2-7; weak D call: TRBD1 (6 bases). Germline CDR1 and CDR2: MGHDK and SYGVNS. V lost 7 bases to trimming and J lost 0 bases, with 19 bases between them. The CDR3 length is 16 residues.

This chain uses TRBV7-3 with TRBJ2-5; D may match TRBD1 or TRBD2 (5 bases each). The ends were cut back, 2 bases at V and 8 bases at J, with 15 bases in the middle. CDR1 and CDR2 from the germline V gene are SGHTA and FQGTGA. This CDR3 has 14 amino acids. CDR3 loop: CASSLQGPRDTQYF. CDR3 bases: TGTGCCAGCAGCTTACAGGGACCTCGGGATACCCAGTACTTC.

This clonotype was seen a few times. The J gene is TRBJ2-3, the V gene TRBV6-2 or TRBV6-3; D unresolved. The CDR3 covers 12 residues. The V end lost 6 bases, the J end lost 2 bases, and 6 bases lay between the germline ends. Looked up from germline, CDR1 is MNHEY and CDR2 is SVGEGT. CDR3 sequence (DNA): TGTGCCAGCAGACCCGACACAGATACGCAGTATTTT. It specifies CASRPDTDTQYF.

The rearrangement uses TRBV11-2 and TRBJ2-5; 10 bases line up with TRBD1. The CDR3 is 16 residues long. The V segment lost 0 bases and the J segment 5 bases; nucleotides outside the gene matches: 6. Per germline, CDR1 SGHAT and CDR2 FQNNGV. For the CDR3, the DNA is TGTGCCAGCAGCTTAGATCCGACAGGGGGCATTGAGACCCAGTACTTC. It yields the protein CASSLDPTGGIETQYF.

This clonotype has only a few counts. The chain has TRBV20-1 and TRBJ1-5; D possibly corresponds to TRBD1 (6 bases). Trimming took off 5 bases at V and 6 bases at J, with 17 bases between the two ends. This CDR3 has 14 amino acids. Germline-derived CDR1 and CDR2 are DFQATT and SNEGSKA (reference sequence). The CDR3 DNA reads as TGCAGTGCTTTGAATTCTCAGGGGTTTCAGCCCCAGCATTTT. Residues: CSALNSQGFQPQHF.

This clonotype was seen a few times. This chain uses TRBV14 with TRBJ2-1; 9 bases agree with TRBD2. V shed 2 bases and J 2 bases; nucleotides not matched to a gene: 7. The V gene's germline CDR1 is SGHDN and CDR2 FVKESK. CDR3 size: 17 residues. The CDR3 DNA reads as TGTGCCAGCAGCCAATATAGCGGGAGAGGGGCCTACAATGAGCAGTTCTTC. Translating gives CASSQYSGRGAYNEQFF.

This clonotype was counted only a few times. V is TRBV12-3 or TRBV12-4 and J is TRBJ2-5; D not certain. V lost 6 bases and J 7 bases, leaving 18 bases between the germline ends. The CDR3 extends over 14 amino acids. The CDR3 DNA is TGTGCCAGCAGCCCCCAAGCCGCCGCCGCGACCCAGTACTTC. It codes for CASSPQAAAATQYF.

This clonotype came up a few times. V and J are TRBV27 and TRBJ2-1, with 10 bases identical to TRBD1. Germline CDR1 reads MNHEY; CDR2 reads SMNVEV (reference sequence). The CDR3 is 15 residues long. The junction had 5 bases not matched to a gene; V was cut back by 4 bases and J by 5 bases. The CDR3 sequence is CASSSRGQGHNEQFF. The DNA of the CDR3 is TGTGCCAGCAGTTCGCGGGGACAGGGGCACAATGAGCAGTTCTTC.

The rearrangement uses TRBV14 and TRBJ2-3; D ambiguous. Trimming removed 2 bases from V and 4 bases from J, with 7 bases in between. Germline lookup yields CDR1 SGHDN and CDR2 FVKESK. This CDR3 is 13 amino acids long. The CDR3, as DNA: TGTGCCAGCAGCCAACTATGCCCAGATACGCAGTATTTT. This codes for CASSQLCPDTQYF.

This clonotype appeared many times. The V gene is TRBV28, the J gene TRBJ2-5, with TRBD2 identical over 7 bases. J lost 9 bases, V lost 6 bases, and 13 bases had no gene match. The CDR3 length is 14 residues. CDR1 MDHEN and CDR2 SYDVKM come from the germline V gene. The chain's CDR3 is CASSYSGPHPAQYF. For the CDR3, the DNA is TGTGCCAGCAGCTATAGCGGGCCACACCCAGCCCAGTACTTC.

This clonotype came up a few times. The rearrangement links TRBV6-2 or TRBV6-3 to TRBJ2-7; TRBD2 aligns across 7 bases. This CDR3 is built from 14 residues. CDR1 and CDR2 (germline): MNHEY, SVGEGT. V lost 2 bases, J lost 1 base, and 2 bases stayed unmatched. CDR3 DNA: TGTGCCAGCAGTTACGGGGGGGTATCCTACGAGCAGTACTTC. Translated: CASSYGGVSYEQYF.

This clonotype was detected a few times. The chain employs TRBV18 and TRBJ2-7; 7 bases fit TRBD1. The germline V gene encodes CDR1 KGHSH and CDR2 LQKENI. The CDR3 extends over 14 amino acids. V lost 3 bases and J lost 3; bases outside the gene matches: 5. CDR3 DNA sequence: TGTGCCAGCTCACCGGACAGGAAAGACTACGAGCAGTACTTC. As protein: CASSPDRKDYEQYF.

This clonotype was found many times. The CDR3 DNA follows: TGCAGTGCTAGAAGGGACGGGTACACAGATACGCAGTATTTT. Translation: CSARRDGYTDTQYF. The gene calls are TRBV20-1 and TRBJ2-3; either TRBD1 or TRBD2 may supply D (5 bases each). V dropped 2 bases and J dropped 2 bases, with 11 bases sitting between them. Germline lookup yields CDR1 DFQATT and CDR2 SNEGSKA (reference sequence). The CDR3 is 14 residues long.

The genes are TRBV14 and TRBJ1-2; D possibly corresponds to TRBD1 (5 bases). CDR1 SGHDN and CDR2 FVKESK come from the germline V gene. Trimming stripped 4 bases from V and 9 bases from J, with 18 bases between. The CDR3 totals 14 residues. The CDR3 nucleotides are TGTGCCAGCAGCCCACTCGGGACGACGGGGCGCTACACCTTC. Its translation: CASSPLGTTGRYTF.

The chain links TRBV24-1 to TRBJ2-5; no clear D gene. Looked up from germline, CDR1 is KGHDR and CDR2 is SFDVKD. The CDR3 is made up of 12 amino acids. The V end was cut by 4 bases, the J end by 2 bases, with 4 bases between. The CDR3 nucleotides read TGTGCCACCAGTGACCGGCAAGAGACCCAGTACTTC. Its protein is CATSDRQETQYF.

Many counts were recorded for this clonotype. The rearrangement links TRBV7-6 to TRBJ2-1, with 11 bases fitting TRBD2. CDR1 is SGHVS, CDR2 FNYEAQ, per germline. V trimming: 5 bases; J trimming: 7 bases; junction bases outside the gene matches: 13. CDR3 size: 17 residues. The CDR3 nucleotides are TGTGCCAGCAGCACCCCCTTAGCGGGAGGGCACGGAAATGAGCAGTTCTTC. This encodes CASSTPLAGGHGNEQFF.

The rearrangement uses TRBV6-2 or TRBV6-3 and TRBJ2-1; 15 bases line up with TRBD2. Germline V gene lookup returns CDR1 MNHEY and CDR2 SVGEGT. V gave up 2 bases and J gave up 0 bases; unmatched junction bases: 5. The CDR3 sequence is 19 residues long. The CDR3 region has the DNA TGTGCCAGCAGTTACCAGGGACTAGCGGGAGGCAGCTCCTACAATGAGCAGTTCTTC. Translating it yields CASSYQGLAGGSSYNEQFF.

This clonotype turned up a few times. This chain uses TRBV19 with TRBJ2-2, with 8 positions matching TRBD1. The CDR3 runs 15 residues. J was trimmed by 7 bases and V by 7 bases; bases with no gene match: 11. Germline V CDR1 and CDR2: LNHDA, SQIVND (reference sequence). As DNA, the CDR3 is TGTGCCAGTAATCGCCTGGACAGGGATGGCGGGGAGCTGTTTTTT. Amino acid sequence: CASNRLDRDGGELFF.

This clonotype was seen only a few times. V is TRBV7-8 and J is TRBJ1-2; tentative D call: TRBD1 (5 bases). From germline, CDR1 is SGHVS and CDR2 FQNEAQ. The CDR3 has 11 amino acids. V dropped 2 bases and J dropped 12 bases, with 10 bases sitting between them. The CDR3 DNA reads TGTGCCAGCAGCTTATTCGGGGGTGACACCTTC. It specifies CASSLFGGDTF.

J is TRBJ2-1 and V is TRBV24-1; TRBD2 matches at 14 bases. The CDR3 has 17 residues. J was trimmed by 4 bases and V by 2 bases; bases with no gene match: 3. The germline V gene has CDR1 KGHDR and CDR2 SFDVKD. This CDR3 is CATSDSGTSGSYNEQFF. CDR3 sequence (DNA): TGTGCCACCAGTGATTCTGGGACTAGCGGGAGTTACAATGAGCAGTTCTTC.

The CDR3 sequence: CSASNSGGGFHEQYF. CDR3 sequence (DNA): TGCAGTGCTAGTAATTCGGGAGGAGGGTTCCACGAGCAGTACTTC. The gene calls are TRBV20-1 and TRBJ2-7, with TRBD2 identical over 7 bases. The CDR3 is 15 amino acids. V dropped 3 bases and J dropped 5; count of bases not matched to a gene: 13. CDR1 and CDR2 from the germline V gene are DFQATT and SNEGSKA (reference sequence).

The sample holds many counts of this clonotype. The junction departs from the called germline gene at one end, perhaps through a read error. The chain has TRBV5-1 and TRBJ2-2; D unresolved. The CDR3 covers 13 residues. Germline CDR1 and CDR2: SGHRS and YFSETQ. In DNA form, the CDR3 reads TGTGCCAGCAGCTTAGTCGGCACCGGGGAGCTGTTTTTT. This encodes CASSLVGTGELFF.